A selection of T cell receptor beta chains follows, all from one sample in a study of cytomegalovirus exposure and HLA in healthy donors. Clones were read by immunoSEQ multiplex PCR, and TCRdb kept only the in-frame ones, dropping some. The sample has about 55,000 clones, roughly 90% seen once. Sequencing input: PBMCs. These receptors were collected from a man in his late teens or twenties in good health and CMV-seronegative. Each CDR3 is given with its conserved first and last residue. A D gene is named only where the DNA matches it firmly. Some rows have no size entry. The others give once, few or many, or a class for an expanded clone.

J gene,V gene,clone size,D gene,CDR3 DNA,CDR3 protein
TRBJ2-6,TRBV11-2,.,.,TGTGCCAGCAGCTTAGTTATCTCTGGGGCCAACGTCCTGACTTTC,CASSLVISGANVLTF
TRBJ1-3,TRBV10-3,few,TRBD1,TGTGCCGTCAGGGGGACAGATGTCTCTGGAAACACCATATATTTT,CAVRGTDVSGNTIYF
TRBJ2-7,TRBV4-2,.,.,TGTGCCAGCAGCCTCAGTCGGCGGGGCGCCTACGAGCAGTACTTC,CASSLSRRGAYEQYF
TRBJ2-7,TRBV11-2,.,TRBD2,TGTGCCAGCAGCGCACGGACTAGCGGGTCGTCTGCGCAGTACTTC,CASSARTSGSSAQYF
TRBJ2-1,TRBV4-2,.,TRBD1,TGTGCCAGCAGCCAAGATGGGACAGGGGGCTACAATGAGCAGTTCTTC,CASSQDGTGGYNEQFF
TRBJ2-7,TRBV5-8,.,TRBD1,TGTGCCAGCAGCTTGGTGCGGACAGGGAACTACGAGCAGTACTTC,CASSLVRTGNYEQYF
TRBJ2-3,TRBV9,.,.,TGTGCCAGCAGCGTAGGGGGGCGAGGGACAGATACGCAGTATTTT,CASSVGGRGTDTQYF
TRBJ1-1,TRBV6-1,.,.,TGTGCCAGCAGTGAAACAGCCCGTTTCGGAGCTTTCTTT,CASSETARFGAFF
TRBJ2-7,TRBV10-1,.,TRBD1,TGCGCCAGCGGGATGACAGGGGTCGAGCAGTACTTC,CASGMTGVEQYF
TRBJ2-1,TRBV6-1,many,.,TGTGCCAGCAGTGAAGGCGACAGCTCCTACAATGAGCAGTTCTTC,CASSEGDSSYNEQFF
TRBJ2-3,TRBV7-8,once,.,TGTGCCAGCAGCCAAGCCGCAGATACGCAGTATTTT,CASSQAADTQYF
TRBJ1-4,TRBV19,.,TRBD1,TGTGCCAGTAGTACCCGGGACAGCCCAACAACTAATGAAAAACTGTTTTTT,CASSTRDSPTTNEKLFF
TRBJ2-2,TRBV7-9,once,.,TGTGCCAGCAGCTCGAGAGGGGGTTCAAGCACCGGGGAGCTGTTTTTT,CASSSRGGSSTGELFF
TRBJ1-1,TRBV19,.,.,TGTGCCAGTAGCCCTGGACAGCGCTTCATGAACACTGAAGCTTTCTTT,CASSPGQRFMNTEAFF
TRBJ2-3,TRBV6-4,.,TRBD2,TGTGCCAGCAGCGCAGCGGGAGAAGGAGCAGATACGCAGTATTTT,CASSAAGEGADTQYF
TRBJ1-3,TRBV6-5,.,.,TGTGCCAGCAATGAACACTCTGGAAACACCATATATTTT,CASNEHSGNTIYF
TRBJ1-2,TRBV9,.,.,TGTGCCAGCAGCGTTTACGGTAACTATGGCTACACCTTC,CASSVYGNYGYTF
TRBJ1-4,TRBV11-2,.,.,TGTGCCAGCAGTCTGGGAGACGCTGAAAAACTGTTTTTT,CASSLGDAEKLFF
TRBJ1-3,TRBV6-5,.,.,TGTGCCAGCAGTGTGGGGGCTCTGGACGGGACCATATATTTT,CASSVGALDGTIYF
TRBJ2-7,TRBV28,.,TRBD1,TGTGCCAGCAGTTTTTGGACAGGGGCAAGCTCCTACGAGCAGTACTTC,CASSFWTGASSYEQYF
TRBJ2-7,TRBV4-2,.,TRBD2,TGTGCCAGCAGCCAAAAGGGACTAGCGGGAGTGAGGTCCTACGAGCAGTACTTC,CASSQKGLAGVRSYEQYF
TRBJ1-3,TRBV11-2,.,.,TGTGCCAGCAGTTACCTCTCGGGGATCTCTGGAAACACCATATATTTT,CASSYLSGISGNTIYF
TRBJ2-3,TRBV19,.,.,TGTGCCACCTCAAGACGGGGGGCCCTAAGCACAGATACGCAGTATTTT,CATSRRGALSTDTQYF
TRBJ2-7,TRBV5-1,once,.,TGCGCCAGCAGCTTGGAACGCGCCTACGAGCAGTACTTC,CASSLERAYEQYF
TRBJ2-5,TRBV2,.,.,TGTGCCAGCAGTGTTGGGGGCAGGGGCTCAGAGACCCAGTACTTC,CASSVGGRGSETQYF
TRBJ2-3,TRBV15,.,TRBD1,TGTGCCACCAGCAGAGAATCGGGACAGGGAACAGATACGCAGTATTTT,CATSRESGQGTDTQYF
TRBJ1-2,TRBV6-5,.,.,TGTGCCAGCAGTTATAGACAGGTCTCTTATGGCTACACCTTC,CASSYRQVSYGYTF
TRBJ1-5,TRBV4-1,medium-sized,.,TGCGCCAGCAGCCAAGTCGGGGGGATGGCTGGCAATCAGCCCCAGCATTTT,CASSQVGGMAGNQPQHF
TRBJ2-2,TRBV11-2,.,.,TGTGCCAGCAGCTTGGGAGTAAGCACCGGGGAGCTGTTTTTT,CASSLGVSTGELFF
TRBJ2-7,TRBV4-1,.,TRBD2,TGCGCCAGCAGCCAAGATACTAGCGGGAGGTCTAACTTC,CASSQDTSGRSNF
TRBJ2-4,TRBV11-2,.,.,TGTGCCAGCAGCCAAACAACGGGGGCCAAAAACATTCAGTACTTC,CASSQTTGAKNIQYF
TRBJ2-2,TRBV6-4,few,.,TGTGCCAGCAGTGACGGGGGGAGCGGGACCGGGGAGCTGTTTTTT,CASSDGGSGTGELFF
TRBJ1-5,TRBV19,.,TRBD1,TGTGCCAGTGCGCGACAGGGGGTGGTGAGCAGCAATCAGCCCCAGCATTTT,CASARQGVVSSNQPQHF
TRBJ2-2,TRBV6-5,once,.,TGTGCCAGCACTGGGGACTGGAGCACCGGGGAGCTGTTTTTT,CASTGDWSTGELFF
TRBJ1-2,TRBV9,.,TRBD1,TGTGCCAGCAGCCCTACGACAGGGGTTGTCTATGGCTACACCTTC,CASSPTTGVVYGYTF